This TCR beta chain appears in the sequencing data of a study of T-cell memory formation after mild COVID-19 (dated by TCRdb to about 2021). Context from the whole study: TCR sequence clusters from the two donors were largely donor specific. Longitudinal TCRalpha and TCRbeta repertoire sequencing tracked T-cell clones expanding and contracting after mild COVID-19 in a couple of donors. Two young, previously healthy adult volunteers made up the cohort, one male and one female.

Trimming leaves V shorter by 6 bases and J shorter by 8 bases, with the junction holding 4 bases beyond the gene matches. There are 12 amino acids in the CDR3, from cysteine to phenylalanine inclusive. This entry keeps only the CDR3 DNA: 36 bases, framed from base 1. The germline V gene specifies MNHEY as CDR1 and SVGEGT as CDR2. Beyond this particular receptor, the publication reports: Clones that contracted from day 15 to 85 showed balanced CD4/CD8 phenotypes, whereas a second wave of clones that expanded from day 15 to 37 leaned towards CD4+. Whether the second-wave clones peaking on day 37 were SARS-CoV-2 specific was not confirmed. The study covered only a couple of mild cases, and larger cohorts including severe cases with pre-infection samples were considered necessary. Contracting CD4+ clones were found mainly in CM and EM memory subsets, while CD8+ clones were enriched in EMRA. The detection of some responding clones in pre-infection memory suggests that pre-existing cross-reactive memory T cells joined the SARS-CoV-2 response.

PBMCs were isolated by Ficoll-Paque density gradient centrifugation. The sequencer listed for this sample is Illumina NovaSeq 6000. TCRalpha and TCRbeta cDNA libraries were constructed by 5'RACE with constant-segment primers, with sample barcodes and unique molecular identifiers being introduced. RNA was extracted from every sample with Trizol reagent. The libraries were amplified in two PCR steps, and the second step added a second sample barcode and Illumina TruSeq adapters. Sequencing of libraries was performed on an Illumina NovaSeq with 2 x 150 bp paired-end reads. In the paper's pipeline: With migec v1.2.7, reads were demultiplexed and then collapsed into UMI-guided consensus sequences. Using mixcr v2.1.11, UMI consensuses were aligned to TRA and TRB V and J templates and then assembled into clonotypes. A clonotype was counted as expanded or contracted only if both edgeR and NoisET called the change significant, with noise models trained on biological replicates. For edgeR calls, a false discovery rate-adjusted p below 0.01 and a log2 fold-change threshold of 1 were applied. As an exploratory analysis of dynamics, max-normalized trajectories of the 1000 most abundant clonotypes were examined with PCA combined with hierarchical clustering. The CD4 or CD8 phenotype of responding clones was assigned using the separately sequenced CD4+ and CD8+ repertoires. Using fastp at Q25 and MiXCR, TCRdb reprocessed the public reads and kept productive beta chains. CDR3 protein duplicates are merged, each entry listing the most common genes and DNA. TCRdb, not the original authors, processed these V and J calls. Here the sample has about 400,000 distinct CDR3 sequences; less than 25% occur a single time. The ten largest account for around 13% of the sample.

This clonotype came up a few times. It has no known antigen specificity. Base qualities are not at hand, and no much larger clone is one base apart. Here the chain combines TRBV6-2 or TRBV6-3 and TRBJ2-1; 7 of the junction bases match TRBD2. Sequenced input: PBMCs or a T cell subset sorted from them (not recorded which). This sequence originates from an adult woman who had mild COVID-19 (a few samples of this study predate the infection). The sample titles of this study are shuffled in the database, so cell type and time point are left out; the donor was told from shared clones. The CDR3 protein: CASRGAGDEQFF. The sequenced DNA: TGTGCCAGCAGAGGGGCGGGAGATGAGCAGTTCTTC.